The 7 T cell receptor beta chains given below trace back to one sample, sequenced in a study of vaccination and CD4 T cells after COVID-19. These receptors' antigens are unknown. An Oncomine TCR Beta short-read assay was used to sequence the DNA from cultured CD4+ T cells. TCRdb re-called the PCR reads with MiXCR, one entry per CDR3 protein. This table has thousands of distinct CDR3 sequences, roughly three fifths appearing once. The treatment: roughly 11-day PBMC culture with coronavirus spike peptide pools or control peptides (ViraFEST assay). The specimen sequenced was CD4+ T cells from blood, cultured in vitro. Receptors originate from a human donor who had recovered from COVID-19.

The chain couples TRBV7-2 to TRBJ2-7, with 7 bases that match TRBD1. J was trimmed by 0 bases and V by 9 bases; bases with no gene match: 11. The CDR3 is made up of 15 amino acids. Looked up from germline, CDR1 is SGHTA and CDR2 is FQGNSA. The CDR3 DNA follows: TGTGCCAGTTTGGATCGACAGGGCTACTCCTACGAGCAGTACTTC. This encodes CASLDRQGYSYEQYF.

This clonotype was observed once. The CDR3 sequence is CASSEAGPLQETQYF. CDR3 nucleotides: TGTGCCAGCAGTGAGGCAGGGCCCCTTCAAGAGACCCAGTACTTC. The chain carries TRBV2 and TRBJ2-5; a weak D match, TRBD1 (5 bases). The germline V and J ends were trimmed by 3 bases and 2 bases, with 13 bases remaining between them. CDR3 length: 15 amino acids. Germline-derived CDR1 and CDR2 are SNHLY and FYNNEI.

CDR3 protein: CASSLDTGEGELFF. Written as DNA, the CDR3 is TGCGCCAGCAGCTTGGATACAGGGGAAGGGGAGCTGTTTTTT. The chain has TRBV5-1 and TRBJ2-2, with 7 bases matching TRBD1. V gave up 0 bases and J gave up 8 bases; unmatched junction bases: 4. The CDR3 covers 14 residues. CDR1 is SGHRS, CDR2 YFSETQ, per germline.

The V and J genes are TRBV19 and TRBJ1-1; 8 bases agree with TRBD1. Trimming cost V 6 bases and J 8 bases; bases outside gene matches: 11. The CDR3 is 14 amino acids. The germline V gene has CDR1 LNHDA and CDR2 SQIVND (reference sequence). CDR3 in DNA: TGTGCCAGTAGGATTGGGACAGGTCCGATGGAAGCTTTCTTT. It translates to CASRIGTGPMEAFF.

V usage is TRBV19 and J usage is TRBJ2-3, with D perhaps TRBD2 (5 bases). This CDR3 has 14 amino acids. Trimming shortened V by 3 bases and J by 2 bases, and 9 bases separated the two germline ends. Germline V lookup: CDR1 LNHDA, CDR2 SQIVND (reference sequence). The CDR3 nucleotides read TGTGCCAGTAGTATGCTAGCCGCCACAGATACGCAGTATTTT. This codes for CASSMLAATDTQYF.

The chain uses TRBV7-9 and TRBJ2-1; the D gene is possibly TRBD1 (6 bases). V gave up 5 bases and J gave up 7 bases, with 18 bases separating them. Germline assignment: CDR1 SEHNR and CDR2 FQNEAQ (reference sequence). This CDR3 is 15 amino acids long. The CDR3 sequence: CASSPPGQAANEQFF. CDR3 nucleotides: TGTGCCAGCAGCCCGCCGGGACAAGCTGCTAATGAGCAGTTCTTC.

This chain connects TRBV19 to TRBJ2-1, with D perhaps matching TRBD2 (7 bases). Trimming pared 3 bases from V and 4 bases from J, leaving 13 bases between. This CDR3 comprises 15 residues. CDR1 and CDR2 from the germline V gene are LNHDA and SQIVND (reference sequence). As DNA, the CDR3 is TGTGCCAGTAGTATGCCAGGGAGGGGGTACAATGAGCAGTTCTTC. This gives the protein CASSMPGRGYNEQFF. Based on the CDR3 plus reference TRBV19 and TRBJ2-1, the full variable domain is DGGITQSPKYLFRKEGQNVTLSCEQNLNHDAMYWYRQDPGQGLRLIYYSQIVNDFQKGDIAEGYSVSREKKESFPLTVTSAQKNPTAFYLCASSMPGRGYNEQFFGPGTRLTVL.